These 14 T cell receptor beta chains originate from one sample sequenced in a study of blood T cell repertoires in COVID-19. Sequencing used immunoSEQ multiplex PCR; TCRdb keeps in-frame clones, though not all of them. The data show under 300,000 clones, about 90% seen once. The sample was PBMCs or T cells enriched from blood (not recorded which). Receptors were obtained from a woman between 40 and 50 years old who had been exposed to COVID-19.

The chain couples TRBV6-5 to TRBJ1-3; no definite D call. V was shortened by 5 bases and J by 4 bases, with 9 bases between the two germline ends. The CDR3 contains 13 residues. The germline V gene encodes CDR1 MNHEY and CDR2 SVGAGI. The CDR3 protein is CASSTTPGNTIYF. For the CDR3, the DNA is TGTGCCAGCAGTACAACCCCGGGAAACACCATATATTTT.

DNA for the CDR3: TGTGCCAGCAGCTCCCGACCCCCCGGCAGGGGTGCCTATTCACGCACAGATACGCAGTATTTT. Translating it yields CASSSRPPGRGAYSRTDTQYF. The chain is built from TRBV7-3 and TRBJ2-3; perhaps TRBD1 as D (6 bases). There are 21 residues in the CDR3. Per the germline V gene, CDR1 is SGHTA and CDR2 is FQGTGA. V was trimmed by 4 bases and J by 1 base, leaving 30 bases between them.

CDR3 sequence: CASFRDRGEKLFF. As DNA, the CDR3 is TGTGCCAGCTTCCGGGACAGAGGTGAAAAACTGTTTTTT. The chain uses TRBV2 and TRBJ1-4, with TRBD1 identical over 7 bases. J was trimmed by 7 bases and V by 8 bases; bases with no gene match: 7. Germline V lookup: CDR1 SNHLY, CDR2 FYNNEI. The CDR3 sequence is 13 residues long. The full variable domain, its missing parts supplied by reference TRBV2 and TRBJ1-4, is EPEVTQTPSHQVTQMGQEVILRCVPISNHLYFYWYRQILGQKVEFLVSFYNNEISEKSEIFDDQFSVERPDGSNFTLKIRSTKLEDSAMYFCASFRDRGEKLFFGSGTQLSVL.

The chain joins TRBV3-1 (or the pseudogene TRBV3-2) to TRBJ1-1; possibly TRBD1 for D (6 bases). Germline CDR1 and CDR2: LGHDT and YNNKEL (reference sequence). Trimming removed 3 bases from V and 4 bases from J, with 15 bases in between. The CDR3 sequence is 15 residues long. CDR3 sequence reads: CASSHEVPRGTEAFF. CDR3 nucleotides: TGTGCCAGCAGCCACGAAGTACCCAGGGGCACTGAAGCTTTCTTT.

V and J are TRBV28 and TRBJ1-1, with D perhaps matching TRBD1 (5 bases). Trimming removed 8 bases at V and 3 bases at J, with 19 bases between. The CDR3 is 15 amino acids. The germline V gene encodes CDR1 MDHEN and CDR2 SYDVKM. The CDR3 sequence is CASSPGGGVYTEAFF. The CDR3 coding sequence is TGTGCCAGCTCCCCCGGGGGAGGGGTGTACACTGAAGCTTTCTTT.

In nucleotides, the CDR3 is TGTGCCAGCAGTTACTCTATAGGGGGGGCCCAAGAGACCCAGTACTTC. Amino acid sequence: CASSYSIGGAQETQYF. The gene calls are TRBV6-2 or TRBV6-3 and TRBJ2-5; D possibly corresponds to TRBD2 (7 bases). Germline V CDR1 and CDR2: MNHEY, SVGEGT. This CDR3 comprises 16 residues. V lost 0 bases to trimming and J lost 1 base, with 12 bases between them.

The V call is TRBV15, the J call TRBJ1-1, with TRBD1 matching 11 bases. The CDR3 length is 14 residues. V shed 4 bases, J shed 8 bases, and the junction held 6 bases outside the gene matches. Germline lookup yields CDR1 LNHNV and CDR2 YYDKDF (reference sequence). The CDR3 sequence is CATSKDRGLLEAFF. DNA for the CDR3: TGTGCCACCAGCAAGGACAGGGGGCTTTTAGAAGCTTTCTTT. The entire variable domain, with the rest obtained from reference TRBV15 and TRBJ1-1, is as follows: DAMVIQNPRYQVTQFGKPVTLSCSQTLNHNVMYWYQQKSSQAPKLLFHYYDKDFNNEADTPDNFQSRRPNTSFCFLDIRSPGLGDTAMYLCATSKDRGLLEAFFGQGTRLTVV.

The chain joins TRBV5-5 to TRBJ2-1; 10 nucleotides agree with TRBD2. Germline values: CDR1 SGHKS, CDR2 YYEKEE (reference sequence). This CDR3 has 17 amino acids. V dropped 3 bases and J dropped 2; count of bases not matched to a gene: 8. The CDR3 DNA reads TGTGCCAGCAGCTCACAAGCGGGGGGGGGCCCCTACAATGAGCAGTTCTTC. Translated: CASSSQAGGGPYNEQFF. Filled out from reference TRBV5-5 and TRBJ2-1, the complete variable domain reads DAGVTQSPTHLIKTRGQQVTLRCSPISGHKSVSWYQQVLGQGPQFIFQYYEKEERGRGNFPDRFSARQFPNYSSELNVNALLLGDSALYLCASSSQAGGGPYNEQFFGPGTRLTVL.

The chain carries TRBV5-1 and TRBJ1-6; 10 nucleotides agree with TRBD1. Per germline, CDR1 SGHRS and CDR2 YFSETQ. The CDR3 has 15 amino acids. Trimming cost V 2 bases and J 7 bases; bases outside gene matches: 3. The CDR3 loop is CASSFEDRGNSPLHF. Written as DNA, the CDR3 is TGCGCCAGCAGCTTCGAGGACAGGGGGAATTCACCCCTCCACTTT.

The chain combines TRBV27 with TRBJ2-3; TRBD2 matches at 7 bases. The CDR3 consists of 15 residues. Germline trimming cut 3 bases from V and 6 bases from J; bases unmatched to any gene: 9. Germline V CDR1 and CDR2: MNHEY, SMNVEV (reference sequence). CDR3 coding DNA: TGTGCCAGCAGTTTGAACGCGGGGGTGTCGGATACGCAGTATTTT. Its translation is CASSLNAGVSDTQYF.

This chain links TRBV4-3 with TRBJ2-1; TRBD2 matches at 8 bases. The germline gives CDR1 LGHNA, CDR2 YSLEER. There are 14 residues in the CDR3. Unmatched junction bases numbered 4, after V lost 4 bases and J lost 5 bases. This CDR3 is CASSPGLGNNEQFF. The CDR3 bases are TGCGCCAGCAGCCCGGGACTAGGGAACAATGAGCAGTTCTTC.

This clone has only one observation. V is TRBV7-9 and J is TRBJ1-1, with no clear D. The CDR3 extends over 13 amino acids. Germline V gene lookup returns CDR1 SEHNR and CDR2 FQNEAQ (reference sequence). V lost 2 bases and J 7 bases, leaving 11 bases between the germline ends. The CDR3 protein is CASSLTVVYEAFF. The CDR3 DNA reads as TGTGCCAGCAGCTTAACAGTCGTCTATGAAGCTTTCTTT.

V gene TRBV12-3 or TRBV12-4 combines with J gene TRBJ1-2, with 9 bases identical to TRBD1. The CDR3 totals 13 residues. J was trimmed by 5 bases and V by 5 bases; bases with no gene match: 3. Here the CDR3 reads CASSETGGYGYTF. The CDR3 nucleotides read TGTGCCAGCAGTGAGACAGGGGGGTATGGCTACACCTTC.

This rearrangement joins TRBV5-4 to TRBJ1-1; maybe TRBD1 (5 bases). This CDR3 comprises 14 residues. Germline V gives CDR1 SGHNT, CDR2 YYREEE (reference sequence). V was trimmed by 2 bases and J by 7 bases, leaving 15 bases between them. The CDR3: CASSFQGKIGEAFF. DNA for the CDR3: TGTGCCAGCAGCTTTCAGGGTAAAATTGGTGAAGCTTTCTTT.